These 13 T cell receptor beta chains originate from one sample sequenced in a study of CD8+ T cells in alopecia areata. Sequencing used cDNA as its template, made by extracting RNA and reverse transcribing it. Repertoires were generated with immunoSEQ multiplex PCR, while TCRdb's copy carries only in-frame clones and drops some. Of roughly 200,000 clones in the sample, approximately 60% are singletons; the top ten hold less than 4%. Treatment described: oral pan-JAK inhibitor, 5-10 mg twice daily. Here the sequenced sample was CD4+ T cells sorted from blood, taken at week 4, from a patient treated with tofacitinib. These receptors all come from a human donor with alopecia areata.

The CDR3 here is CASNLDGLYGYTF. The CDR3 nucleotides read TGTGCCAGCAACCTCGACGGTCTCTATGGCTACACCTTC. The chain combines TRBV2 with TRBJ1-2; no definite D call. The CDR3 covers 13 residues. V lost 7 bases, J lost 4 bases, and 13 bases lay in between. Germline V gives CDR1 SNHLY, CDR2 FYNNEI. Variable domain in full (rest from reference TRBV2 and TRBJ1-2): EPEVTQTPSHQVTQMGQEVILRCVPISNHLYFYWYRQILGQKVEFLVSFYNNEISEKSEIFDDQFSVERPDGSNFTLKIRSTKLEDSAMYFCASNLDGLYGYTFGSGTRLTVV.

This chain connects TRBV5-4 to TRBJ1-1; unclear D gene. CDR3 size: 16 residues. V dropped 0 bases and J dropped 2 bases, with 14 bases sitting between them. Per germline, CDR1 SGHNT and CDR2 YYREEE (reference sequence). The DNA of the CDR3 is TGTGCCAGCAGCTTGGGGGTAGGGCAGACAAACACTGAAGCTTTCTTT. This codes for CASSLGVGQTNTEAFF.

This clone was recorded a few times. The J gene is TRBJ2-4, the V gene TRBV28; D may be TRBD1 (6 bases). V shed 4 bases and J shed 0 bases, with 7 bases lying between them. CDR1 MDHEN and CDR2 SYDVKM come from the germline V gene. This CDR3 contains 14 residues. This CDR3 reads CASSSTGAKNIQYF. The CDR3 DNA reads as TGTGCCAGCAGTTCGACAGGAGCCAAAAACATTCAGTACTTC.

About this clone: This specimen includes other DNA sequences encoding the same CDR3. The chain is built from TRBV5-1 and TRBJ1-1; D possibly corresponds to TRBD1 (5 bases). The CDR3 has 14 amino acids. Germline assignment: CDR1 SGHRS and CDR2 YFSETQ. V dropped 1 base and J dropped 1 base, with 8 bases sitting between them. CDR3 coding DNA: TGCGCCAGCAGCTTGTCAGGGACGAACACTGAAGCTTTCTTT. As protein: CASSLSGTNTEAFF.

This chain joins TRBV29-1 and TRBJ2-5; possibly TRBD1 or TRBD2 for D (5 bases each). Germline V lookup: CDR1 SQVTM, CDR2 ANQGSEA. There are 12 residues in the CDR3. The V gene lost 5 bases and the J gene lost 6 bases, with 13 bases spanning the gap. The CDR3 region has the DNA TGCAGCGTTCGTAGGGACGGAAAGACCCAGTACTTC. It yields the protein CSVRRDGKTQYF.

The chain links TRBV11-3 to TRBJ1-1; no reliable D call. V was cut by 5 bases and J by 6 bases, with 19 bases left in between. CDR1 SGHNT and CDR2 YENEEA come from the germline V gene. The CDR3 has 15 residues. The CDR3 DNA follows: TGTGCCAGCAGCCCCCCCGGAGGGTCGTTCGCTGAAGCTTTCTTT. The encoded protein is CASSPPGGSFAEAFF.

In this sample, this clone turned up a few times. The chain carries TRBV6-5 and TRBJ2-2; 11 nucleotides line up with TRBD2. The CDR3 consists of 16 residues. Germline CDR1 and CDR2: MNHEY and SVGAGI. With V trimmed by 2 bases and J by 6 bases, 5 bases remained unmatched. CDR3 nucleotide sequence: TGTGCCAGCAGTTACAATAGCGGGGGGGCACCCGGGGAGCTGTTTTTT. It translates to CASSYNSGGAPGELFF.

CDR3 sequence: CAWSAGSGANVLTF. In DNA, the CDR3 is TGTGCCTGGAGCGCAGGGTCTGGGGCCAACGTCCTGACTTTC. J is TRBJ2-6 and V is TRBV30; a weak D match, TRBD1 (5 bases). This CDR3 has 14 residues. With 3 bases removed from V and 1 base from J, the gap between germline ends came to 7 bases. Germline assignment: CDR1 GTSNPN and CDR2 SVGIG (reference sequence).

In DNA form, the CDR3 reads TGTGCCAGCAGCTGGGGCTTCTCTGGGGAGCTGTTTTTT. Its translation is CASSWGFSGELFF. The chain employs TRBV5-6 and TRBJ2-2, with D possibly being TRBD1 (5 bases). V lost 3 bases to trimming and J lost 8 bases, with 11 bases between them. The CDR3 sequence is 13 residues long. CDR1 and CDR2 from the germline V gene are SGHDT and YYEEEE.

This chain uses TRBV30 with TRBJ2-1; possible D gene TRBD2, 5 bases. Germline-derived CDR1 and CDR2 are GTSNPN and SVGIG (reference sequence). The CDR3 runs to 14 residues. Trimming shortened V by 0 bases and J by 5 bases, and 11 bases separated the two germline ends. This chain's CDR3 is CAWSVQAAHNEQFF. The DNA for the CDR3 is TGTGCCTGGAGTGTACAAGCGGCCCACAATGAGCAGTTCTTC.

V usage is TRBV7-8 and J usage is TRBJ2-7, with D possibly matching TRBD2 (6 bases). The ends were cut back, 5 bases at V and 0 bases at J, with 17 bases in the middle. The germline V gene has CDR1 SGHVS and CDR2 FQNEAQ. This CDR3 spans 16 amino acids. In DNA, the CDR3 is TGTGCCAGCAGCCCCGGGACTCCTAAAAGCTCCTACGAGCAGTACTTC. Translating it yields CASSPGTPKSSYEQYF.

This clone was picked up a small number of times. The rearrangement uses TRBV10-3 and TRBJ1-1, with 9 bases identical to TRBD1. The CDR3 sequence is 15 residues long. V was clipped by 10 bases and J by 3 bases; unmatched bases: 12. CDR1 is ENHRY, CDR2 SYGVKD, per germline. This CDR3 is CATQGQGYLDTEAFF. The CDR3 nucleotides are TGTGCCACTCAGGGACAGGGTTATCTGGACACTGAAGCTTTCTTT.

The chain is built from TRBV2 and TRBJ1-2; TRBD1 aligns across 8 bases. CDR1 and CDR2 (germline): SNHLY, FYNNEI. The CDR3 runs 13 residues. V lost 7 bases to trimming and J lost 7 bases; unmatched junction nucleotides: 8. CDR3 sequence: CASTPTGEVGYTF. The CDR3 coding sequence is TGTGCCAGCACTCCGACAGGGGAGGTTGGCTACACCTTC.